Shown below are 5 T cell receptor beta chains from a single sample sequenced in a study of T cell changes during pregnancy in multiple sclerosis. Data came from immunoSEQ multiplex PCR; TCRdb stores just in-frame clones and leaves some out. The table lists approximately 80,000 clones, over 90% of them singletons. The sequencing here drew on peripheral blood, taken in the third trimester of pregnancy. Receptors originate from a female donor with multiple sclerosis, enrolled in a pregnancy study.

CDR3 DNA: TGTGCCAGCAGCCCCCGAAGGAGAGACTACGAGCAGTACTTC. Its translation: CASSPRRRDYEQYF. This chain joins TRBV5-6 and TRBJ2-7, with D uncertain. CDR1 and CDR2 from the germline V gene are SGHDT and YYEEEE. V lost 4 bases and J 3 bases, leaving 14 bases between the germline ends. The CDR3 runs 14 residues. Complete variable domain (other parts from reference TRBV5-6 and TRBJ2-7): DAGVTQSPTHLIKTRGQQVTLRCSPKSGHDTVSWYQQALGQGPQFIFQYYEEEERQRGNFPDRFSGHQFPNYSSELNVNALLLGDSALYLCASSPRRRDYEQYFGPGTRLTVT.

This clone appeared once. The V gene is TRBV5-5, the J gene TRBJ2-7, with 9 bases identical to TRBD1. This CDR3 comprises 14 residues. Germline-derived CDR1 and CDR2 are SGHKS and YYEKEE (reference sequence). Trimming cost V 4 bases and J 3 bases; bases outside gene matches: 5. CDR3 nucleotides: TGTGCCAGCAGCCTACGGACAGGGGACTACGAGCAGTACTTC. As protein: CASSLRTGDYEQYF.

The genes are TRBV27 and TRBJ2-2; 8 nucleotides agree with TRBD1. This CDR3 region has 14 residues. The junction had 6 bases not matched to a gene; V was cut back by 5 bases and J by 7 bases. Germline CDR1 MNHEY, CDR2 SMNVEV (reference sequence). For the CDR3, the DNA is TGTGCCAGCAGTATGACAGGGGTCGGCGGGGAGCTGTTTTTT. It is translated as CASSMTGVGGELFF.

This sequence joins TRBV15 and TRBJ2-2, with 8 bases that match TRBD2. The CDR3 runs 15 residues. In germline, CDR1 is LNHNV, CDR2 YYDKDF (reference sequence). Trimming removed 3 bases from V and 8 bases from J; junction bases left unmatched: 8. CDR3 bases: TGTGCCACCAGCAGGACACTAGCGGTAGGAGGGGAGCTGTTTTTT. Its translation is CATSRTLAVGGELFF. Supplemented by reference TRBV15 and TRBJ2-2, the full variable domain reads DAMVIQNPRYQVTQFGKPVTLSCSQTLNHNVMYWYQQKSSQAPKLLFHYYDKDFNNEADTPDNFQSRRPNTSFCFLDIRSPGLGDTAMYLCATSRTLAVGGELFFGEGSRLTVL.

The rearrangement links TRBV9 to TRBJ2-6; 8 nucleotides align to TRBD1. V was clipped by 0 bases and J by 1 base; unmatched bases: 6. This CDR3 has 18 amino acids. Germline CDR1 and CDR2: SGDLS and YYNGEE. For the CDR3, the DNA is TGTGCCAGCAGCGTAGGAAAGGACAGGGCGTCTGGGGCCAACGTCCTGACTTTC. Its protein is CASSVGKDRASGANVLTF.